These 32 T cell receptor beta chains were sequenced from one sample in a study of T cells in Graves' hyperthyroidism and ophthalmopathy. There were TCR beta CDR3 regions amplified from RNA transcripts. First-round RT-PCR targeting the TCR CDR3 was performed with the HTBI primer set. TCRdb called the multiplex PCR reads again in MiXCR, with one record for every CDR3 protein. The repertoire holds a few hundred thousand distinct CDR3 sequences, around 46% seen once, with around a fifth in the top ten. The specimen was peripheral blood or thyroid tissue (not recorded which). The receptors come from an adult woman with Graves' disease, either hyperthyroidism or ophthalmopathy (not recorded which).

This clonotype showed up just a few times. The CDR3 spells CASSPTGELGETQYF. The CDR3 nucleotides read TGTGCCAGCTCACCGACAGGAGAATTGGGTGAGACCCAGTACTTC. The V and J genes are TRBV18 and TRBJ2-5; possible D gene TRBD1, 6 bases. The V gene's germline CDR1 is KGHSH and CDR2 LQKENI. The germline V and J ends were trimmed by 3 bases and 5 bases, with 16 bases remaining between them. CDR3 length: 15 residues.

This clonotype has ten or more counts. The chain couples TRBV10-3 to TRBJ1-2, with 7 nucleotides matching TRBD1. The CDR3 contains 13 residues. After removal of 9 bases from V and 4 bases from J, the junction contained 8 bases not matched to a gene. Germline-derived CDR1 and CDR2 are ENHRY and SYGVKD. The CDR3 DNA follows: TGTGCCATGAGGACAGGCGGAGCCTATGGCTACACCTTC. It encodes CAMRTGGAYGYTF.

As to this clonotype: One junction end does not reproduce the germline sequence, and a read error may be involved. The chain combines TRBV10-3 with TRBJ2-7, with D tentatively TRBD1 or TRBD2 (5 bases each). Germline V gives CDR1 ENHRY, CDR2 SYGVKD. This CDR3 has 19 amino acids. CDR3 sequence (DNA): TGTGCCATCAGTGCTTTGAGGGGCAGAACAGACTCTACCAACTACGGGCAGTACTTC. Translating it yields CAISALRGRTDSTNYGQYF.

This clonotype was seen ten or more times. The DNA for the CDR3 is TGTGCCAGCAGTCCGGGACAGGGGCCCTCAGGCACCGGGGAGCTGTTTTTT. Protein: CASSPGQGPSGTGELFF. The chain employs TRBV6-4 and TRBJ2-2, with TRBD1 matching 10 bases. J lost 4 bases, V lost 5 bases, and 10 bases had no gene match. Germline CDR1 reads MRHNA; CDR2 reads SNTAGT. This CDR3 spans 17 amino acids.

This clonotype has a handful of counts. The chain combines TRBV19 with TRBJ2-3; D assignment may be TRBD1 or TRBD2 (5 bases each). Germline loops: CDR1 LNHDA, CDR2 SQIVND (reference sequence). The V and J ends lost 7 bases and 5 bases respectively, with 7 bases between them. The CDR3 spans 11 residues. CDR3 sequence (DNA): TGTGCCAGTATGAGGGGAGATACGCAGTATTTT. It translates to CASMRGDTQYF.

This clonotype was detected ten times or more. The chain links TRBV5-1 to TRBJ1-1; D gene unclear. The CDR3 contains 13 residues. With 1 base removed from V and 3 bases from J, the gap between germline ends came to 7 bases. Germline CDR1 reads SGHRS; CDR2 reads YFSETQ. CDR3 protein: CASSLQLDTEAFF. CDR3 nucleotides: TGCGCCAGCAGCTTGCAATTGGACACTGAAGCTTTCTTT.

This clonotype was picked up many times. CDR3 nucleotide sequence: TGTGCCAGTAGTATAGATCTTTGGGCAGGTTACACTGAAGCTTTCTTT. It codes for CASSIDLWAGYTEAFF. This chain uses TRBV19 with TRBJ1-1; D gene uncertain. The germline gives CDR1 LNHDA, CDR2 SQIVND (reference sequence). Trimming cost V 0 bases and J 3 bases, with 14 bases left between them. The CDR3 contains 16 residues.

This clonotype showed up just once. The V gene is TRBV11-2, the J gene TRBJ1-4, with D uncertain. Trimming took off 3 bases at V and 7 bases at J, with 12 bases between the two ends. Germline CDR1 reads SGHAT; CDR2 reads FQNNGV. The CDR3 runs to 14 residues. The CDR3 DNA sequence: TGTGCCAGCAGCTTCGCCCCCCGGGGTGAAAAACTGTTTTTT. It is translated as CASSFAPRGEKLFF.

The rearrangement uses TRBV19 and TRBJ2-7, with 9 bases that match TRBD2. The CDR3 is made up of 12 amino acids. Looked up from germline, CDR1 is LNHDA and CDR2 is SQIVND (reference sequence). The CDR3 nucleotides are TGTGCTAGAGAAGGGACTAGCAGCGAGCAGTACTTC. The encoded protein is CAREGTSSEQYF.

In its sample, this clonotype was seen once. CDR3 DNA sequence: TGCAGTGCTCCCCGGCCGGTCTATGGCTACACCTTC. Amino acid sequence: CSAPRPVYGYTF. The chain uses TRBV20-1 and TRBJ1-2; D gene uncertain. The CDR3 is 12 amino acids. Trimming left V 5 bases short and J 4 bases short, with 11 bases between. Germline lookup yields CDR1 DFQATT and CDR2 SNEGSKA (reference sequence).

The chain combines TRBV25-1 with TRBJ2-7, with TRBD2 matching over 10 bases. The CDR3 covers 16 residues. Germline V gives CDR1 MGHDK, CDR2 SYGVNS. V was clipped by 4 bases and J by 4 bases; unmatched bases: 10. The CDR3 DNA reads as TGTGCCAGCAGTGCTAGCGGTAGCGGGAGGAGGTACGAGCAGTACTTC. As protein: CASSASGSGRRYEQYF.

The sample holds many counts of this clonotype. The genes are TRBV29-1 and TRBJ1-1; TRBD1 might be the D (5 bases). CDR3 length: 14 residues. Germline V gene data show CDR1 as SQVTM and CDR2 as ANQGSEA. V was pared by 7 bases and J by 1 base, with 16 bases between. The DNA of the CDR3 is TGCAGCGCCGGACGGGTGGGGGAGAACACTGAAGCTTTCTTT. Its protein product is CSAGRVGENTEAFF.

This clonotype was counted at least ten times. The CDR3 coding sequence is TGTGCCAGCAGCCAACAGCGGGAGGAGACCCAGTACTTC. Protein sequence: CASSQQREETQYF. The rearrangement uses TRBV3-1 and TRBJ2-5; TRBD2 aligns across 8 bases. This CDR3 has 13 amino acids. CDR1 and CDR2 from the germline V gene are LGHDT and YNNKEL (reference sequence). The J segment lost 5 bases and the V segment lost 2 bases, leaving 1 base of the junction unmatched.

The CDR3 bases are TGTGCCAGTGTTGACGTTGAAGCTTTCTTT. Amino acid sequence: CASVDVEAFF. J is TRBJ1-1 and V is TRBV2; D not resolved. The V end lost 9 bases, the J end lost 7 bases, and 9 bases lay between the germline ends. Germline V gene lookup returns CDR1 SNHLY and CDR2 FYNNEI. The CDR3 runs to 10 residues.

J is TRBJ2-7 and V is TRBV24-1; 12 bases are a match to TRBD2. Germline loops: CDR1 KGHDR, CDR2 SFDVKD. V was clipped by 11 bases and J by 7 bases; unmatched bases: 14. CDR3 size: 15 residues. The CDR3 region has the DNA TGTGCCAGCAGCCTTCGACTAGCGGGAGTAGGAGAGCAGTACTTC. Residues: CASSLRLAGVGEQYF.

CDR3 sequence reads: CASSLAGGTGGEQYF. In DNA form, the CDR3 reads TGTGCCAGCAGCTTAGCCGGCGGGACAGGGGGCGAGCAGTACTTC. This chain joins TRBV7-2 and TRBJ2-7, with 11 positions matching TRBD1. The CDR3 length is 15 residues. Per germline, CDR1 SGHTA and CDR2 FQGNSA. Germline trimming cut 0 bases from V and 6 bases from J; bases unmatched to any gene: 4.

In this sample, this clonotype turned up a few times. The chain couples TRBV2 to TRBJ2-7; no reliable D call. The V end was cut by 8 bases, the J end by 3 bases, with 8 bases between. Germline CDR1 SNHLY, CDR2 FYNNEI. The length of the CDR3 is 11 residues. CDR3 DNA: TGTGCCAGCTTACACTTCTACGAGCAGTACTTC. This codes for CASLHFYEQYF.

This clonotype was seen at least ten times. The chain combines TRBV5-5 with TRBJ2-2; maybe TRBD2 (6 bases). Germline-derived CDR1 and CDR2 are SGHKS and YYEKEE (reference sequence). V was pared by 2 bases and J by 8 bases, with 16 bases between. The CDR3 runs 15 residues. The CDR3 DNA reads TGTGCCAGCAGCTTTGGCGCGCCCGGGGGAGGGGAGCTGTTTTTT. It specifies CASSFGAPGGGELFF.

The chain employs TRBV6-1 and TRBJ2-7, with 11 bases lining up with TRBD1. The CDR3 length is 15 residues. The V gene's germline CDR1 is MNHNS and CDR2 SASEGT. The J segment lost 5 bases and the V segment lost 5 bases, leaving 8 bases of the junction unmatched. The CDR3 coding sequence is TGTGCCAGCAGTTACTCCGGGACAGGGGGGAACGAGCAGTACTTC. This sequence encodes CASSYSGTGGNEQYF.

The chain employs TRBV20-1 and TRBJ1-4; 9 nucleotides align to TRBD1. Germline loops: CDR1 DFQATT, CDR2 SNEGSKA (reference sequence). The V segment lost 5 bases and the J segment 8 bases; nucleotides outside the gene matches: 9. CDR3 length: 14 residues. CDR3 protein: CSASTGGAWEKLFF. DNA of the CDR3: TGCAGTGCTTCTACAGGGGGCGCTTGGGAAAAACTGTTTTTT.

This clonotype came up a few times. J is TRBJ1-4 and V is TRBV7-8; 7 nucleotides match TRBD1. V lost 5 bases to trimming and J lost 6 bases; unmatched junction nucleotides: 6. The CDR3 spans 14 residues. In germline, CDR1 is SGHVS, CDR2 FQNEAQ. The CDR3 protein is CASSLGQHDEKLFF. The CDR3 DNA reads as TGTGCCAGCAGCCTGGGACAGCACGATGAAAAACTGTTTTTT.

The rearrangement uses TRBV10-2 and TRBJ2-2; possibly TRBD2 for D (7 bases). The CDR3 contains 14 residues. Germline CDR1 is WSHSY and CDR2 is SAAADI. V lost 6 bases and J lost 6, with 14 bases in between. This CDR3 is CASSSGGRSGELFF. In nucleotides, the CDR3 is TGCGCCAGCAGCTCCGGGGGGCGGTCCGGGGAGCTGTTTTTT.

The rearrangement uses TRBV7-9 and TRBJ2-1, with TRBD2 identical over 9 bases. V gave up 5 bases and J gave up 0 bases; unmatched junction bases: 11. The length of the CDR3 is 18 residues. Germline V gives CDR1 SEHNR, CDR2 FQNEAQ (reference sequence). In DNA form, the CDR3 reads TGTGCCAGCAGCCCAAAGAGGGGTAGCGGGAGCTCCTACAATGAGCAGTTCTTC. Protein product: CASSPKRGSGSSYNEQFF. Full variable domain (outside the CDR3, taken from reference TRBV7-9 and TRBJ2-1): DTGVSQNPRHKITKRGQNVTFRCDPISEHNRLYWYRQTLGQGPEFLTYFQNEAQLEKSRLLSDRFSAERPKGSFSTLEIQRTEQGDSAMYLCASSPKRGSGSSYNEQFFGPGTRLTVL.

Details on this clonotype: An end of the junction does not agree with germline; a read error may underlie this. The chain combines TRBV7-9 with TRBJ2-2; 8 bases match TRBD2. Germline CDR1 reads SEHNR; CDR2 reads FQNEAQ (reference sequence). CDR3 length equals 14 residues. The CDR3, as DNA: TGCGCCAGCAAAGCGGGAGATTCCACCGGGGAGCTGTTTTTT. Translation gives CASKAGDSTGELFF.

This clonotype showed up many times. The chain joins TRBV7-2 to TRBJ2-5, with D possibly matching TRBD2 (5 bases). This CDR3 has 14 amino acids. CDR1 and CDR2 (germline): SGHTA, FQGNSA. The germline V and J ends were trimmed by 0 bases and 5 bases, with 10 bases remaining between them. The CDR3 reads CASSLAGSEETQYF. The CDR3 nucleotides are TGTGCCAGCAGCTTAGCTGGGAGTGAGGAGACCCAGTACTTC.

In its sample, this clonotype was seen a few times. The genes are TRBV19 and TRBJ1-4; D is possibly TRBD1 (6 bases). Germline CDR1 LNHDA, CDR2 SQIVND (reference sequence). The germline V and J ends were trimmed by 10 bases and 7 bases, with 22 bases remaining between them. The CDR3 has 15 residues. CDR3 loop: CATRGRGPDREKLFF. DNA for the CDR3: TGTGCCACCAGGGGAAGGGGACCCGATCGTGAAAAACTGTTTTTT.

This clonotype was seen a single time. The chain combines TRBV6-6 with TRBJ1-1; TRBD1 might be the D (5 bases). This CDR3 is 13 amino acids long. Germline CDR1 is MNHNY and CDR2 is SVGAGI (reference sequence). V was shortened by 4 bases and J by 6 bases, with 12 bases between the two germline ends. This chain's CDR3 is CASSLGLRAEAFF. CDR3 nucleotide sequence: TGTGCCAGCAGTTTGGGGCTTCGCGCTGAAGCTTTCTTT.

The rearrangement joins TRBV25-1 to TRBJ2-5, with D possibly being TRBD1 or TRBD2 (5 bases each). Germline loops: CDR1 MGHDK, CDR2 SYGVNS. With 4 bases removed from V and 5 bases from J, the gap between germline ends came to 17 bases. The length of the CDR3 is 15 residues. The CDR3 sequence is CASSATGPFPETQYF. DNA for the CDR3: TGTGCCAGCAGTGCTACGGGACCGTTCCCGGAGACCCAGTACTTC. Full variable domain (outside the CDR3, taken from reference TRBV25-1 and TRBJ2-5): EADIYQTPRYLVIGTGKKITLECSQTMGHDKMYWYQQDPGMELHLIHYSYGVNSTEKGDLSSESTVSRIRTEHFPLTLESARPSHTSQYLCASSATGPFPETQYFGPGTRLLVL.

The rearrangement links TRBV6-1 to TRBJ2-5; the D gene could be TRBD1 or TRBD2 (5 bases each). Between the trimmed V and J ends, which lost 10 bases and 5 bases, there was a span of 17 bases. Germline-derived CDR1 and CDR2 are MNHNS and SASEGT. This CDR3 comprises 13 residues. The CDR3: CATREWDRETQYF. For the CDR3, the DNA is TGTGCCACCAGAGAATGGGACCGGGAGACCCAGTACTTC.

The chain recombines TRBV7-9 with TRBJ2-5; possibly TRBD2 for D (5 bases). The V end lost 4 bases, the J end lost 3 bases, and 18 bases lay between the germline ends. CDR1 SEHNR and CDR2 FQNEAQ come from the germline V gene (reference sequence). The CDR3 spans 16 residues. The CDR3 nucleotides read TGTGCCAGCAGCTCCAGAACTAGGACCTCAAAAGAGACCCAGTACTTC. Translated, it gives CASSSRTRTSKETQYF.

This clonotype showed up many times. The chain uses TRBV6-1 and TRBJ2-5; 8 bases fit TRBD1. Germline-derived CDR1 and CDR2 are MNHNS and SASEGT. This CDR3 spans 15 amino acids. The V and J ends lost 2 bases and 5 bases, in that order; junction bases with no gene match: 7. Here the CDR3 reads CASSEFDRGGETQYF. Written as DNA, the CDR3 is TGTGCCAGCAGTGAATTCGACAGGGGAGGCGAGACCCAGTACTTC.

This clonotype was seen many times. CDR3 nucleotide sequence: TGTGCCAGCAATCTTAGATGGGCAGTCACAACTAATGAAAAACTGTTTTTT. Translation gives CASNLRWAVTTNEKLFF. The chain uses TRBV6-1 and TRBJ1-4; no clear D gene. The CDR3 is made up of 17 amino acids. V lost 7 bases and J lost 0, with 18 bases in between. The V gene's germline CDR1 is MNHNS and CDR2 SASEGT.